The clone carrying this T cell receptor (beta chain) came up a few times. Its antigen remains unknown. CDR3 regions were amplified by Arm-PCR using iRepertoire HTBI primers to build TCR beta libraries. As originally analysed: Looking across samples, the authors found 55 to 70 TRBV and 14 TRBJ segments. Each CDR3 protein gets one entry after TCRdb re-called the multiplex PCR reads with MiXCR. V and J calls and clone size were set by TCRdb, not the authors. The sample carries about 470,000 distinct CDR3 sequences, about a fifth recorded once. CDR1 and CDR2 (germline): WSHSY, SAAADI. This CDR3 is 14 amino acids long. Losses at the gene ends were 8 bases for V and 1 base for J; bases not matched to a gene: 3. These data come from a study of regulatory T cells in long-lasting Graves disease. Study-level points and caveats: Fewer public clonotypes were shared by new patients (roughly 970) than by persistent patients (2,741). It was in persistent disease that TRBV28, TRBJ1-2 and TRBJ2-5 were favored.

Sample time point: persistent/refractory GD, antithyroid drugs over 5 years with positive TRAb. Preparation of the TCR library used RNA extracted from PBMCs. This chain links TRBV10-2 with TRBJ2-2, with TRBD1 matching 8 bases. The clonotype was recovered from a female donor with Graves disease. The source was peripheral blood mononuclear cells (PBMCs), collected when the disease was refractory, from a patient treated with antithyroid drugs. This CDR3 reads CASRDRRNTGELFF. Here the CDR3 DNA reads TGCGCCAGCCGGGACAGGCGGAACACCGGGGAGCTGTTTTTT.